The 16 T cell receptor beta chains below all came from one sample that was sequenced in a study of shared clonotypes between healthy human individuals. Sequencing was performed with immunoSEQ multiplex PCR; in TCRdb, only in-frame clones are kept and a portion is missing. The table includes under 550,000 clones, 96% detected once. The sequenced sample was naive CD4+ T cells sorted from blood. The subset here: CD45RA+ positively selected. All receptors derive from a woman aged 25 to 39 in good health.

The chain joins TRBV28 to TRBJ1-5; TRBD1 might be the D (6 bases). This CDR3 region has 14 residues. Trimming stripped 2 bases from V and 5 bases from J, with 10 bases between. From germline, CDR1 is MDHEN and CDR2 SYDVKM. CDR3 in amino acids: CASSLTGNYQPQHF. CDR3 bases: TGTGCCAGCAGTTTAACAGGGAATTATCAGCCCCAGCATTTT.

This clone was recorded once. The chain recombines TRBV6-5 with TRBJ2-7, with D possibly matching TRBD2 (6 bases). The germline V and J ends were trimmed by 6 bases and 5 bases, with 20 bases remaining between them. Germline V gene data show CDR1 as MNHEY and CDR2 as SVGAGI. The CDR3 spans 15 residues. In DNA, the CDR3 is TGTGCCAGCAGGGCCCCCGGGACTGGGGTTGACGAGCAGTACTTC. It specifies CASRAPGTGVDEQYF.

This sequence joins TRBV5-1 and TRBJ2-1; 15 nucleotides agree with TRBD2. CDR1 is SGHRS, CDR2 YFSETQ, per germline. Trimming cost V 4 bases and J 6 bases; bases outside gene matches: 14. The CDR3 consists of 19 residues. The CDR3 nucleotides read TGCGCCAGCAGCAGCAGTAGGACTAGCGGGAGGGCCGTTTCCAATGAGCAGTTCTTC. It encodes CASSSSRTSGRAVSNEQFF.

The gene calls are TRBV5-8 and TRBJ2-7; possible D gene TRBD2, 6 bases. CDR1 SGHTS and CDR2 YDEGEE come from the germline V gene. The CDR3 extends over 16 amino acids. Trimming cost V 4 bases and J 3 bases, with 20 bases left between them. CDR3 DNA sequence: TGTGCCAGCAGCCGTGGGGGGAGCGGTTTCTTCTACGAGCAGTACTTC. Translated: CASSRGGSGFFYEQYF.

The chain has TRBV30 and TRBJ2-1, with D perhaps being TRBD1 or TRBD2 (5 bases each). The germline V gene has CDR1 GTSNPN and CDR2 SVGIG (reference sequence). The CDR3 spans 14 residues. V was trimmed by 8 bases and J by 4 bases, leaving 18 bases between them. CDR3 loop: CARKTPGPYNEQFF. For the CDR3, the DNA is TGTGCCAGAAAAACCCCGGGACCATACAATGAGCAGTTCTTC.

This clone came up once. This sequence joins TRBV5-1 and TRBJ2-7, with D perhaps TRBD1 (5 bases). Germline-derived CDR1 and CDR2 are SGHRS and YFSETQ. V was cut by 0 bases and J by 3 bases, with 10 bases left in between. The CDR3 extends over 14 amino acids. CDR3 DNA: TGCGCCAGCAGCTTGGTTGCAGGGAACTACGAGCAGTACTTC. Its protein is CASSLVAGNYEQYF.

The chain employs TRBV6-6 and TRBJ1-1; TRBD1 aligns across 10 bases. With 8 bases clipped from V and 1 base from J, the junction kept 1 base outside the gene matches. Germline V gene sequence: CDR1 MNHNY, CDR2 SVGAGI (reference sequence). This CDR3 is built from 13 residues. The CDR3 DNA reads TGTGCCAGCGGGGACAGGGGGAACACTGAAGCTTTCTTT. Residues: CASGDRGNTEAFF.

The chain joins TRBV28 to TRBJ2-7; the match to TRBD2 covers 14 bases. Germline assignment: CDR1 MDHEN and CDR2 SYDVKM. This CDR3 region has 15 residues. Losses at the gene ends were 5 bases for V and 5 bases for J; bases not matched to a gene: 5. In DNA, the CDR3 is TGTGCCAGCAGTCCCGGACTAGCGGGAGGCCACGAGCAGTACTTC. Protein: CASSPGLAGGHEQYF.

The chain has TRBV6-5 and TRBJ2-5; possible D gene TRBD2, 5 bases. The CDR3 spans 13 residues. The ends were cut back, 6 bases at V and 5 bases at J, with 13 bases in the middle. Germline CDR1 MNHEY, CDR2 SVGAGI. The CDR3 loop is CASRSLERETQYF. The CDR3 DNA is TGTGCCAGCAGGAGCCTGGAGCGGGAGACCCAGTACTTC.

The sample holds one count of this clone. This chain connects TRBV6-6 to TRBJ2-6; D gene unclear. Germline V gives CDR1 MNHNY, CDR2 SVGAGI (reference sequence). This CDR3 spans 15 amino acids. V was clipped by 2 bases and J by 2 bases, with 7 bases between them. CDR3: CASSYRETGANVLTF. The CDR3 DNA is TGTGCCAGCAGTTACAGGGAAACTGGGGCCAACGTCCTGACTTTC.

The V and J genes are TRBV19 and TRBJ2-7; possible D gene TRBD1, 6 bases. V lost 4 bases and J 2 bases, leaving 15 bases between the germline ends. Per germline, CDR1 LNHDA and CDR2 SQIVND (reference sequence). The CDR3 runs to 15 residues. CDR3 region: CASSSEDSETYEQYF. CDR3 nucleotides: TGTGCCAGTAGTAGTGAGGACAGCGAGACCTACGAGCAGTACTTC.

On this clone itself: Other nucleotide sequences from this sample produce the same CDR3. The chain combines TRBV5-1 with TRBJ1-3, with TRBD1 matching over 7 bases. V lost 5 bases, J lost 4 bases, and 6 bases stayed unmatched. This CDR3 contains 14 residues. Looked up from germline, CDR1 is SGHRS and CDR2 is YFSETQ. CDR3 in amino acids: CASSLTGYGNTIYF. The CDR3 DNA follows: TGCGCCAGCAGTTTGACAGGGTACGGAAACACCATATATTTT.

This chain links TRBV29-1 with TRBJ2-6; D is possibly TRBD2 (5 bases). The CDR3 loop spans 12 amino acids. The V gene lost 7 bases and the J gene lost 1 base, with 5 bases spanning the gap. Germline V gene data show CDR1 as SQVTM and CDR2 as ANQGSEA. The chain's CDR3 is CSAGSGANVLTF. Here the CDR3 DNA reads TGCAGCGCGGGATCTGGGGCCAACGTCCTGACTTTC.

V is TRBV19 and J is TRBJ2-7; 8 bases agree with TRBD1. The germline gives CDR1 LNHDA, CDR2 SQIVND (reference sequence). The CDR3 has 15 amino acids. V dropped 5 bases and J dropped 6; count of bases not matched to a gene: 12. The CDR3 DNA sequence: TGTGCCAGTAGTTTCACCGGGACAGGTGCTGCCGAGCAGTACTTC. Translated, it gives CASSFTGTGAAEQYF.

The chain combines TRBV10-3 with TRBJ2-7; 8 nucleotides match TRBD1. V was clipped by 5 bases and J by 5 bases; unmatched bases: 11. Germline CDR1 ENHRY, CDR2 SYGVKD. The CDR3 runs 15 residues. The CDR3 bases are TGTGCCATCAGTTTTAATCGACAGGGGATCAACGAGCAGTACTTC. Translation gives CAISFNRQGINEQYF.

The chain recombines TRBV7-9 with TRBJ2-7; TRBD1 matches 7 bases. CDR1 and CDR2 (germline): SEHNR, FQNEAQ (reference sequence). The CDR3 runs to 16 residues. The junction had 15 bases not matched to a gene; V was cut back by 5 bases and J by 5 bases. CDR3 sequence reads: CASSLNRDSSLDEQYF. DNA of the CDR3: TGTGCCAGCAGCCTGAACCGGGACAGCTCTCTTGACGAGCAGTACTTC.